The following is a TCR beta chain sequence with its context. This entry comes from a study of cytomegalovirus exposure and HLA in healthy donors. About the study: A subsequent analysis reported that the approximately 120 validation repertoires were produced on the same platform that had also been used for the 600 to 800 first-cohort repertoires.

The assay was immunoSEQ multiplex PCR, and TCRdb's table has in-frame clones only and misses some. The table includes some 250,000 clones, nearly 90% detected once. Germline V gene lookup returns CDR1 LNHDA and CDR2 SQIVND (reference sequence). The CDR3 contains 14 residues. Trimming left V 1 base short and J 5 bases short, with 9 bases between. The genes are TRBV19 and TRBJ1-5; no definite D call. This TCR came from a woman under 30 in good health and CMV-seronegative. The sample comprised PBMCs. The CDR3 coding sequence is TGTGCCAGTAGTATAGCGGGTTTCTATCAGCCCCAGCATTTT. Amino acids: CASSIAGFYQPQHF.